Described below is a single TCR beta chain sequence and its context. The antigen is not known. At one boundary the junction diverges from the germline segment, which might be a read error. This specimen comes from a study of human T cells and chemical hapten exposure. Study background: Upper-back patches of 0.01% DPC were read at 6 days. Overall study findings and caveats: Expanded TCRs formed significantly more large CDR3 similarity clusters than controls. The number of TCRs above 1 in 1000 frequency did not change after DPC sensitization.

Time point indicated: patch test 3, about 24 weeks after DPC sensitization. Noted treatment: therapeutic diphenylcyclopropenone sensitization with weekly scalp DPC. The CDR3 spans 14 residues. Germline V gene lookup returns CDR1 SSHAT and CDR2 FNYEAQ (reference sequence). In the source study's methods: Per-sample TCR counts ranged from roughly 20,000 to 700,000, median 95,638. One entry per CDR3 protein results from TCRdb running MiXCR on the RACE reads. TCRdb's processing, not the study's, gives the V and J calls here. Altogether 100,000 or so distinct CDR3 sequences are present, 30% to 35% being singletons, with the ten largest covering roughly 2.6%.

The material was whole blood, obtained in connection with sensitization to the hapten diphenylcyclopropenone (DPC). The chain employs TRBV7-7 and TRBJ2-3, with unresolved D. The TCR sequence derives from a middle-aged man with alopecia areata. Some clones in this sample may be carry-over from other donors' samples. CDR3 loop: CASSPSEVDDTQYF. Here the CDR3 DNA reads TGTGCTAGCAGCCCATCCGAGGTTGATGATACGCAGTATTTT.